This T cell receptor (beta chain) was recovered during a study of OX40 agonist ivuxolimab in advanced cancers. From germline, CDR1 is SGHTA and CDR2 FQGNSA. V lost 3 bases, J lost 5 bases, and 9 bases stayed unmatched. This CDR3 is 16 amino acids long. TCRdb's table, derived via immunoSEQ multiplex PCR, lists solely in-frame clones and lacks some. The sample holds tens of thousands of clones, around nine tenths seen once. The clonotype comes from an adult with an advanced solid tumor such as melanoma, head and neck, liver or kidney cancer. The V gene is TRBV7-2, the J gene TRBJ2-2; TRBD2 aligns across 7 bases. The sequencing here drew on CD4+ or CD8+ T cells sorted from blood, taken in a trial of the OX40 agonist ivuxolimab. The CDR3 loop is CASSFGGRAVTGELFF. The CDR3 DNA is TGTGCCAGCAGCTTCGGTGGGAGGGCCGTGACCGGGGAGCTGTTTTTT.